By its share, the clone carrying this T cell receptor beta chain is medium-sized. V lost 5 bases, J lost 5 bases, and 12 bases lay in between. In germline, CDR1 is SGHTA, CDR2 FQGNSA. The CDR3 is 13 residues long. These data are taken from a study of tumor-infiltrating lymphocytes in oesophageal squamous cell carcinoma. TCRdb re-called the PCR reads with MiXCR, one entry per CDR3 protein. The sample includes over 9,500 distinct CDR3 sequences, approximately 45% of them seen just once. The gene calls are TRBV7-2 and TRBJ2-5; possibly TRBD2 for D (6 bases). The clonotype was recovered from a male donor with esophageal squamous cell carcinoma. Sequencing input: normal esophageal tissue next to the tumor. CDR3 sequence reads: CASSPGLLETQYF. The DNA for the CDR3 is TGTGCCAGCAGCCCCGGACTACTGGAGACCCAGTACTTC.